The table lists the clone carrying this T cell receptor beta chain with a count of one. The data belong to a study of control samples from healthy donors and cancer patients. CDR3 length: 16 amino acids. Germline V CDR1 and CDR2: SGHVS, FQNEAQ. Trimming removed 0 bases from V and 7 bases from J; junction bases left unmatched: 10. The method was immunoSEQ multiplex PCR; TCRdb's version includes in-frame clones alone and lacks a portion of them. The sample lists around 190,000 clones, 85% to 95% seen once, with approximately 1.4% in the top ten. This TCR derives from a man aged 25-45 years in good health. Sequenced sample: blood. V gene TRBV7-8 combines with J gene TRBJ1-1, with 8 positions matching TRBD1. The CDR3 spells CASSLAPSRGPSEAFF. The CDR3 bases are TGTGCCAGCAGCTTAGCGCCCAGCAGGGGGCCTAGTGAAGCTTTCTTT.